This T cell receptor (beta chain) was profiled in a study of radiation and T cells in renal cell carcinoma. The time point was: blood 4 weeks post-SBRT, at nephrectomy. Specified treatment: 15 Gy SBRT to primary tumor, nephrectomy 4 weeks later. Nephrectomy followed 15 Gy stereotactic body radiation by 4 weeks. This CDR3 has 13 residues. From germline, CDR1 is LNHDA and CDR2 SQIVND (reference sequence). V trimming: 9 bases; J trimming: 3 bases; junction bases outside the gene matches: 3. Measured with immunoSEQ multiplex PCR; TCRdb has only the in-frame clones, and not every one. The sample shows roughly 82,000 clones, approximately 90% of them seen only once.

The source of this sequence is a woman in her 70s with renal cell carcinoma. The chain links TRBV19 to TRBJ1-2; TRBD1 matches at 11 bases. Specimen: blood, collected from a patient whose treatment included radiotherapy and nephrectomy. This chain's CDR3 is CASRTGGDYGYTF. Written as DNA, the CDR3 is TGTGCCAGCAGGACAGGGGGCGACTATGGCTACACCTTC. The full variable domain, in which reference TRBV19 and TRBJ1-2 provide the parts outside the CDR3, is DGGITQSPKYLFRKEGQNVTLSCEQNLNHDAMYWYRQDPGQGLRLIYYSQIVNDFQKGDIAEGYSVSREKKESFPLTVTSAQKNPTAFYLCASRTGGDYGYTFGSGTRLTVV.